The next 17 T cell receptor beta chains were all read from a single sample in a study of human CD8 memory T cell subsets (TCRdb year 2020). The listed sequencing device is NextSeq 550. A Human TCR Profiling Kit was used to prepare UMI-labeled 5' RACE TCRbeta libraries. Once TCRdb had reprocessed the reads, it stored one entry per CDR3 protein sequence and supplied no DNA. The table of this sample itemizes roughly 6,200 distinct CDR3 sequences. The top ten hold roughly 36% of the sample. Sequenced: CD8+ effector memory T cells (TEM) sorted from PBMCs. The cell subset or site label here, explained by the study, means: effector memory CD8 T cells, CCR7- CD45RO+ CD95+. These receptors all stem from a human donor in good health.

The chain combines TRBV3-1 with TRBJ2-7; the TCRdb call, TRBD2, lacks DNA for checking. The CDR3 extends over 15 amino acids. Germline-derived CDR1 and CDR2 are LGHDT and YNNKEL (reference sequence). CDR3 loop: CASSQEGLAGDEQYF.

This clonotype is large by frequency. This rearrangement joins TRBV5-6 to TRBJ1-3; TCRdb gives TRBD1 as the D gene, but with no DNA this cannot be confirmed. The length of the CDR3 is 14 residues. Germline V gene data show CDR1 as SGHDT and CDR2 as YYEEEE. CDR3 sequence: CASSFGTGGNTIYF.

The gene calls are TRBV7-9 and TRBJ1-1; checking the TCRdb D call of TRBD1 is not possible without DNA. The germline V gene encodes CDR1 SEHNR and CDR2 FQNEAQ (reference sequence). The length of the CDR3 is 15 residues. The CDR3 loop is CASSLAGTGDTEAFF.

The chain uses TRBV5-1 and TRBJ2-1; checking the TCRdb D call of TRBD1 is not possible without DNA. The CDR3 contains 15 residues. In germline, CDR1 is SGHRS, CDR2 YFSETQ. Here the CDR3 reads CASSWVTGSYNEQFF.

The rearrangement joins TRBV6-2 or TRBV6-3 to TRBJ2-1; TCRdb picks TRBD2, but there is no DNA to check that call. Germline V gene lookup returns CDR1 MNHEY and CDR2 SVGEGT. This CDR3 is 16 amino acids long. CDR3 loop: CASSVSSGSSYNEQFF.

This chain links TRBV4-2 with TRBJ1-1; with no DNA, the TCRdb D assignment of TRBD1 cannot be verified. Germline CDR1 reads LGHNA; CDR2 reads YNFKEQ. The CDR3 length is 15 residues. CDR3: CASSLQDPENTEAFF.

The chain employs TRBV5-6 and TRBJ2-1; TCRdb indicates TRBD1, and absent DNA this call remains unverified. This CDR3 has 18 amino acids. Germline V gene sequence: CDR1 SGHDT, CDR2 YYEEEE. The CDR3 is CASQVAQGTSLSYNEQFF.

The chain links TRBV27 to TRBJ1-4; the TCRdb call, TRBD1, lacks DNA for checking. The CDR3 consists of 16 residues. Germline V gene sequence: CDR1 MNHEY, CDR2 SMNVEV (reference sequence). CDR3 in amino acids: CASSWRFGGSDEKLFF.

The J gene is TRBJ2-1, the V gene TRBV3-1. This CDR3 has 12 residues. Germline loops: CDR1 LGHDT, CDR2 YNNKEL (reference sequence). CDR3 sequence reads: CASSQLPNEQFF.

V gene TRBV12-3 or TRBV12-4 combines with J gene TRBJ2-7. This CDR3 contains 15 residues. CDR3 sequence reads: CASSFFPAYSYEQYF.

This chain connects TRBV20-1 to TRBJ2-7. Germline V CDR1 and CDR2: DFQATT, SNEGSKA (reference sequence). The CDR3 has 15 residues. CDR3 region: CSARVVQQDLGEQYF.

By frequency, this clonotype registers medium-sized. V gene TRBV9 combines with J gene TRBJ2-2. Per the germline V gene, CDR1 is SGDLS and CDR2 is YYNGEE. CDR3 length equals 13 residues. The CDR3 reads CASSVDGAGELFF.

V and J are TRBV5-4 and TRBJ2-1. This CDR3 contains 11 residues. Germline V gene lookup returns CDR1 SGHNT and CDR2 YYREEE (reference sequence). CDR3 region: CASSFGREQFF.

The genes are TRBV7-6 and TRBJ2-5; TCRdb's D gene call, TRBD1, goes unchecked for lack of DNA. The germline gives CDR1 SGHVS, CDR2 FNYEAQ. The CDR3 is made up of 15 amino acids. CDR3: CASSPPGGDVETQYF.

This chain connects TRBV7-8 to TRBJ2-3; TCRdb designates TRBD2, a call that cannot be tested without DNA. The CDR3 sequence is 15 residues long. Germline CDR1 SGHVS, CDR2 FQNEAQ. CDR3: CASSSRLGSTDTQYF. The full variable domain, rest sourced from reference TRBV7-8 and TRBJ2-3, is GAGVSQSPRYKVAKRGQDVALRCDPISGHVSLFWYQQALGQGPEFLTYFQNEAQLDKSGLPSDRFFAERPEGSVSTLKIQRTQQEDSAVYLCASSSRLGSTDTQYFGPGTRLTVL.

This clonotype counts as medium-sized (0.01 to 0.1%) by frequency. The chain links TRBV20-1 to TRBJ2-7; the TRBD1 assignment by TCRdb is unverifiable without DNA. In germline, CDR1 is DFQATT, CDR2 SNEGSKA (reference sequence). This CDR3 region has 13 residues. The chain's CDR3 is CSVWGQGSHEQYF.

The chain uses TRBV5-5 and TRBJ2-2; TCRdb gives TRBD2 as the D gene, but with no DNA this cannot be confirmed. Germline assignment: CDR1 SGHKS and CDR2 YYEKEE (reference sequence). The length of the CDR3 is 16 residues. The CDR3 reads CASSALWGANTGELFF.